This T cell receptor (beta chain) was retrieved from a study of shared clonotypes between healthy human individuals. The data were produced by immunoSEQ multiplex PCR, yet TCRdb's version contains in-frame clones alone and is incomplete. The sample has a few hundred thousand clones, 96% seen once. This sequence was found in a man aged 30-40 years in good health. The sequenced sample consisted of memory CD8+ T cells sorted from blood. The sample's subset: CD45RO+ cells pooled with CCR7-negative TemRA cells.

Written as DNA, the CDR3 is TGTGCCAGCAGGGTGAAGTGGAGCACAGATACGCAGTATTTT. Its translation: CASRVKWSTDTQYF. The chain couples TRBV28 to TRBJ2-3, with D unresolved. Germline V gene lookup returns CDR1 MDHEN and CDR2 SYDVKM. CDR3 length: 14 amino acids. Trimming cost V 6 bases and J 0 bases, with 10 bases left between them.